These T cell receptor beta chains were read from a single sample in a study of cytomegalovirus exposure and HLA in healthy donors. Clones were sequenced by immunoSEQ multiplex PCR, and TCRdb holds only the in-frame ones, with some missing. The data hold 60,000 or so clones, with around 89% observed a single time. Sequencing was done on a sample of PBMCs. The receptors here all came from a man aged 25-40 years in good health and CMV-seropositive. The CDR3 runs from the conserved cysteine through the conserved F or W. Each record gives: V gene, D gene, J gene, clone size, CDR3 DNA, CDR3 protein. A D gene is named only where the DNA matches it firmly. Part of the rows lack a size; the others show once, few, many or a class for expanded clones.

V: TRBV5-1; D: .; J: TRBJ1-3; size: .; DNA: TGCGCCAGCAGCTTCCAGGGGATCTCTGGAAACACCATATATTTT; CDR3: CASSFQGISGNTIYF
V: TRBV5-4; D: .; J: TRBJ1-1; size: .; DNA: TGTGCCAGCAGCTGGTTGGGCGCTGAAGCTTTCTTT; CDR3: CASSWLGAEAFF
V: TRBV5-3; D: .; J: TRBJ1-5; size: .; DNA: TGTGCCAGAAGCTTGGAGGGGACTGAGCATCGGCCCCAGCATTTT; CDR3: CARSLEGTEHRPQHF
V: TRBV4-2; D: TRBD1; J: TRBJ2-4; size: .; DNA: TGTGCCAGCAGCCAAGAGCCTCAGGGACAGGGCTCCATTCAGTACTTC; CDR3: CASSQEPQGQGSIQYF
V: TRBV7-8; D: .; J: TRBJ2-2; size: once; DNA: TGTGCCAGCAGCGCGAGACAGGCGGCGAACACCGGGGAGCTGTTTTTT; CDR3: CASSARQAANTGELFF
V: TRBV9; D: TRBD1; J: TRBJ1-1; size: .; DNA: TGTGCCAGCAGCGTTTTCCAGACAGGGACCACTGAAGCTTTCTTT; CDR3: CASSVFQTGTTEAFF
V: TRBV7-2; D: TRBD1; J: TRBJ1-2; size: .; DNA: TGTGCAATCGATCAGGGGGCTTATGGCTACACCTTC; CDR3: CAIDQGAYGYTF
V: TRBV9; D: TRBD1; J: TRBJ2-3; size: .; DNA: TGTGCCAGCAGCGCCCGGGACAGCAAATCAGATACGCAGTATTTT; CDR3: CASSARDSKSDTQYF
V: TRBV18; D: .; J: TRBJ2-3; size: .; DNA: TGTGCCAGCTCACTTGGAGGGCCTGGGACAGATACGCAGTATTTT; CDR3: CASSLGGPGTDTQYF
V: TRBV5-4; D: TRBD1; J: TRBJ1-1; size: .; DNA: TGTGCCAGCCGTCCCCAGTGGACAGGGGGTGAAGCTTTCTTT; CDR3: CASRPQWTGGEAFF
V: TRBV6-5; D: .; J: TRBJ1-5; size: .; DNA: TGTGCCAGCATCCTTGGAGGAGACGGTCAGCCCCAGCATTTT; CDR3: CASILGGDGQPQHF
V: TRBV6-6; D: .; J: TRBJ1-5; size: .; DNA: TGTGCCAGCAGCCGACAGAATCAGCCCCAGCATTTT; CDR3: CASSRQNQPQHF
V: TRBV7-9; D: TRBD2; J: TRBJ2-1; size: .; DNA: TGTGCCAGCACGAGGACTAGCGGGAGATGGAATGAGCAGTTCTTC; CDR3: CASTRTSGRWNEQFF
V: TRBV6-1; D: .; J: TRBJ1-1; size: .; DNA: TGTGCCAGCAAACTGACAGAGATGAACACTGAAGCTTTCTTT; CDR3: CASKLTEMNTEAFF
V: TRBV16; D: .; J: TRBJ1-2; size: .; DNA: TGTGCCAGCAGCCAATCGATAAGACAGGACCCTGACTATGGCTACACCTTC; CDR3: CASSQSIRQDPDYGYTF
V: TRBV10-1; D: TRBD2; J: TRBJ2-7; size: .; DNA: TGCGCCAGCAGTGGCCTAGCGGGAGGGACCAGCCACGAGCAGTACTTC; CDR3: CASSGLAGGTSHEQYF